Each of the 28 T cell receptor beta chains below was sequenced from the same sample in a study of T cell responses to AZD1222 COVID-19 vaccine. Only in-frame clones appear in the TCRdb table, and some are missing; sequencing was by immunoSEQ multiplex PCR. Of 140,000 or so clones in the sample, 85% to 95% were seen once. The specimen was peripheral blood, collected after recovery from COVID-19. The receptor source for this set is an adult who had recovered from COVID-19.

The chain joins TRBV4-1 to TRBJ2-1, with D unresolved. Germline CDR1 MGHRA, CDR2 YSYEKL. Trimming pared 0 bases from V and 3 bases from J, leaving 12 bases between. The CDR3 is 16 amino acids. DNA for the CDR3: TGCGCCAGCAGCCAAGAGTCTTTTCTCAACTACAATGAGCAGTTCTTC. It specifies CASSQESFLNYNEQFF.

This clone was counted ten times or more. CDR3 in amino acids: CASSAWGRSEEAFF. The CDR3 DNA reads TGTGCCAGCAGCGCGTGGGGGCGGTCAGAAGAAGCTTTCTTT. The chain recombines TRBV9 with TRBJ1-1, with D possibly being TRBD1 (6 bases). V shed 3 bases and J shed 8 bases, with 17 bases lying between them. Per germline, CDR1 SGDLS and CDR2 YYNGEE. The CDR3 has 14 amino acids.

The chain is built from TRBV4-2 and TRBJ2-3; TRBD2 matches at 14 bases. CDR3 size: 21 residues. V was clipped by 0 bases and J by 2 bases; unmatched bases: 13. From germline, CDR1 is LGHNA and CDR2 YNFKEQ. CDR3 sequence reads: CASSQDLPVGLAGAITDTQYF. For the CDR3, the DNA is TGTGCCAGCAGCCAAGATCTTCCCGTGGGACTAGCGGGAGCTATCACAGATACGCAGTATTTT.

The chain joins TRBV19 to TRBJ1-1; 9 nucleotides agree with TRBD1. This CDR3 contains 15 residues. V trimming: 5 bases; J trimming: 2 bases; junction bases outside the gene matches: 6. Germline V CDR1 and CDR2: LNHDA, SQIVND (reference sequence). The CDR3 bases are TGTGCCAGTAGTTACCCGGGACAGGGAAACACTGAAGCTTTCTTT. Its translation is CASSYPGQGNTEAFF.

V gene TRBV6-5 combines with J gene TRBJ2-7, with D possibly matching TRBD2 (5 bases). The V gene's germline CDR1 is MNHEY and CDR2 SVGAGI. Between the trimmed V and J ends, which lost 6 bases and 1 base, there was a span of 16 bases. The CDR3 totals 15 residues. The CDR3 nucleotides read TGTGCCAGCAGCCTAGGGTTCGGAGGTTCCTACGAGCAGTACTTC. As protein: CASSLGFGGSYEQYF.

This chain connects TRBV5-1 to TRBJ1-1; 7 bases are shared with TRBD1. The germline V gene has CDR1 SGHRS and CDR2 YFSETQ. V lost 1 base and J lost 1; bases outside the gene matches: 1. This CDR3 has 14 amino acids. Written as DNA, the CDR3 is TGCGCCAGCAGCTTGACAGGGGAGAACACTGAAGCTTTCTTT. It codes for CASSLTGENTEAFF.

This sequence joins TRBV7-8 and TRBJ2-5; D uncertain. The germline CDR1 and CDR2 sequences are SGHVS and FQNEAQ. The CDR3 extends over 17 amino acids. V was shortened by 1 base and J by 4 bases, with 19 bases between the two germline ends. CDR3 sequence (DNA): TGTGCCAGCAGCTTAGAACGTAGACCTTTGCCGGGAGAGACCCAGTACTTC. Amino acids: CASSLERRPLPGETQYF.

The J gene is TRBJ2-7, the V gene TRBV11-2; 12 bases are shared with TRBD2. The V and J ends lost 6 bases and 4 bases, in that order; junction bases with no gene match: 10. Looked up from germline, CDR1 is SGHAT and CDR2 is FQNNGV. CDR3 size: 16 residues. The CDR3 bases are TGTGCCAGCAGAATGCTAGCGGGAGGGCCGCGGTACGAGCAGTACTTC. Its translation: CASRMLAGGPRYEQYF.

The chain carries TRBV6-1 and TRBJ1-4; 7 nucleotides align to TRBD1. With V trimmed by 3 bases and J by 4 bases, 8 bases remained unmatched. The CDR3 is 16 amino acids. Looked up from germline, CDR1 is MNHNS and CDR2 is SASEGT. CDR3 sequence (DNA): TGTGCCAGCAGTGACCAGAGATACAGGGGTAATGAAAAACTGTTTTTT. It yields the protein CASSDQRYRGNEKLFF.

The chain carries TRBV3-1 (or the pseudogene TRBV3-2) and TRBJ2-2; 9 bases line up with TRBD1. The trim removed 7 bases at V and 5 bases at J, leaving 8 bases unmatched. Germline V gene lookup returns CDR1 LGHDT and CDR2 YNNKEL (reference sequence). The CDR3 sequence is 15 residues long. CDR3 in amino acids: CASTSGQGKTGELFF. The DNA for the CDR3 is TGTGCCAGCACCTCGGGACAGGGAAAAACCGGGGAGCTGTTTTTT.

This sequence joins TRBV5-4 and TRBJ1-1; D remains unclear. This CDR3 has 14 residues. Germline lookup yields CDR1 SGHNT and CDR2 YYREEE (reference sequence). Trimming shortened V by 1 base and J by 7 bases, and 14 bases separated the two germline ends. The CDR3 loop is CASSLFGRTYEAFF. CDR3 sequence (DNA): TGTGCCAGCAGCTTGTTTGGCAGGACCTATGAAGCTTTCTTT.

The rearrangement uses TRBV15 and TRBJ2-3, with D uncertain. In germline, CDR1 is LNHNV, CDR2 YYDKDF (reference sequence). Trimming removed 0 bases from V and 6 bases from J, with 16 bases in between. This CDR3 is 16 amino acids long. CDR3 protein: CATSRERGLVTDTQYF. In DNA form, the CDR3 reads TGTGCCACCAGCAGAGAGCGTGGGCTAGTTACCGATACGCAGTATTTT.

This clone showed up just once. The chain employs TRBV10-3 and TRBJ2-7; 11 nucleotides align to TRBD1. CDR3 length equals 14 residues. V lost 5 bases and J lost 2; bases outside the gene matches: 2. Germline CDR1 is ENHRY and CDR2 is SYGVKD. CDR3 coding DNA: TGTGCCATCAGTACGGGACAGGGGGCCTACGAGCAGTACTTC. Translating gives CAISTGQGAYEQYF.

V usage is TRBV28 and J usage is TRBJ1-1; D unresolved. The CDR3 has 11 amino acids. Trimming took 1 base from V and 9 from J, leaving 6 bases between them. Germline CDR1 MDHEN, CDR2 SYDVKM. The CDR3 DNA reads TGTGCCAGCAGTTTATCGAGGAAAGCTTTCTTT. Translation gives CASSLSRKAFF. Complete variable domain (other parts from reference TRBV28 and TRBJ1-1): DVKVTQSSRYLVKRTGEKVFLECVQDMDHENMFWYRQDPGLGLRLIYFSYDVKMKEKGDIPEGYSVSREKKERFSLILESASTNQTSMYLCASSLSRKAFFGQGTRLTVV.

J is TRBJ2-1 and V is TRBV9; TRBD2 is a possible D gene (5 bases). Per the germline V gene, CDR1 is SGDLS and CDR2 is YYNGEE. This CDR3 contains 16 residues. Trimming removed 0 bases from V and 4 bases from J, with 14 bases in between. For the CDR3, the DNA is TGTGCCAGCAGCGTAGCGCCCGGCGGGCTTTACAATGAGCAGTTCTTC. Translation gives CASSVAPGGLYNEQFF.

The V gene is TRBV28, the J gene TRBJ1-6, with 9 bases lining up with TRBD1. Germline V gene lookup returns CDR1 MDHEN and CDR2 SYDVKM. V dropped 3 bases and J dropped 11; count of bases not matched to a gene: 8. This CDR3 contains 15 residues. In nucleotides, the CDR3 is TGTGCCAGCAGTTTCCCCGGGACAGGGACCCCACCCCTCCACTTT. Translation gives CASSFPGTGTPPLHF.

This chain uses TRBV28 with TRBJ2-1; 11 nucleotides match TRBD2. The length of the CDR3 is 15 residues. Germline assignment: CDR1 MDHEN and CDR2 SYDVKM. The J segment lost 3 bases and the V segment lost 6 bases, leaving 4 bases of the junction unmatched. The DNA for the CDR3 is TGTGCCAGCAGGGACGGGACTAGCGGCTACAATGAGCAGTTCTTC. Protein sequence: CASRDGTSGYNEQFF.

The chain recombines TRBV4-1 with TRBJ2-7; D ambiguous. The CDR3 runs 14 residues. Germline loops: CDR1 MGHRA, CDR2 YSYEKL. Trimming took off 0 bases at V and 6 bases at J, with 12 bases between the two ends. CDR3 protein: CASSQEPSHREQYF. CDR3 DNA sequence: TGCGCCAGCAGCCAAGAACCGAGTCACCGCGAGCAGTACTTC.

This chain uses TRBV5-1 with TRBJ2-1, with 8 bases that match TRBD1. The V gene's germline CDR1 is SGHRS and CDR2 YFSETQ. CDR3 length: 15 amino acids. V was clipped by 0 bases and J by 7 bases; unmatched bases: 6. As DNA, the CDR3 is TGCGCCAGCAGCTTGGTCGACAGGGGAGGAAATGAGCAGTTCTTC. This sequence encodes CASSLVDRGGNEQFF.

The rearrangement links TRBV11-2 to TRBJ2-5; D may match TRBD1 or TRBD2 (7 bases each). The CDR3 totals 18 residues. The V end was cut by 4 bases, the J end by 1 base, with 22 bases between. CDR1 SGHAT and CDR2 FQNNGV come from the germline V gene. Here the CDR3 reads CASSSNKGGTALQETQYF. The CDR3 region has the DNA TGTGCCAGCAGCTCAAACAAGGGGGGGACAGCCCTCCAAGAGACCCAGTACTTC.

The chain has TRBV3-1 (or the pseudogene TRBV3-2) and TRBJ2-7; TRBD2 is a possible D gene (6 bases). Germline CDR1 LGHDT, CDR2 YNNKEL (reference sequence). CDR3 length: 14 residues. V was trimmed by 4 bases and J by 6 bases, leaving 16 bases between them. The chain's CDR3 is CASSPRGLSGEQYF. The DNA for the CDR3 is TGTGCCAGCAGCCCCCGGGGACTGAGCGGCGAGCAGTACTTC.

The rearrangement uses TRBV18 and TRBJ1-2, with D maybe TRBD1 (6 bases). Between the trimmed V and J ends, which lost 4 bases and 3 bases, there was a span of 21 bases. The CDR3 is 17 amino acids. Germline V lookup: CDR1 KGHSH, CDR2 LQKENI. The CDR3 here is CASSLFPPGVMDYGYTF. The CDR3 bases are TGTGCCAGCTCACTTTTTCCCCCAGGGGTGATGGACTATGGCTACACCTTC. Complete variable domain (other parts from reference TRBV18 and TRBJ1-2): NAGVMQNPRHLVRRRGQEARLRCSPMKGHSHVYWYRQLPEEGLKFMVYLQKENIIDESGMPKERFSAEFPKEGPSILRIQQVVRGDSAAYFCASSLFPPGVMDYGYTFGSGTRLTVV.

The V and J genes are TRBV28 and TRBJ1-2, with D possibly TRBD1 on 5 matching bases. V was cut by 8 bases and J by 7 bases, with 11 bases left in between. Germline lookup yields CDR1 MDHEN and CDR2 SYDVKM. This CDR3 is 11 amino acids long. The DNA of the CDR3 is TGTGCCAGCCAGGGAACGGGTGGCTACACCTTC. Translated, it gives CASQGTGGYTF.

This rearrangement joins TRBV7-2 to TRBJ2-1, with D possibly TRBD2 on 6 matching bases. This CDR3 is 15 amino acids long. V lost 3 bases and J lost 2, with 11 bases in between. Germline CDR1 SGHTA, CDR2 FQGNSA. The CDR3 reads CASSLPGAPYNEQFF. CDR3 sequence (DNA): TGTGCCAGCAGCTTGCCGGGAGCACCCTACAATGAGCAGTTCTTC.

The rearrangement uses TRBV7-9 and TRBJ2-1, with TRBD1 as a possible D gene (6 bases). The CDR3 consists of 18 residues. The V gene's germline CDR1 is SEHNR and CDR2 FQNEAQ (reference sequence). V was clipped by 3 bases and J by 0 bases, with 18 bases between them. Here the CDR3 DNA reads TGTGCCAGCAGCTTCATCCAGGGGCTCGTAAGCTCCTACAATGAGCAGTTCTTC. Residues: CASSFIQGLVSSYNEQFF.

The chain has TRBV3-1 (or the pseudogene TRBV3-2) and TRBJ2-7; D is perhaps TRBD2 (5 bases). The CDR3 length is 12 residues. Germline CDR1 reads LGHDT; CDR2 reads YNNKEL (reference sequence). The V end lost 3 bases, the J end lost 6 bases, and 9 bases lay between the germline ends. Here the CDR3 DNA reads TGTGCCAGCAGCCACCCTCGGGGCGAGCAGTACTTC. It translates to CASSHPRGEQYF.

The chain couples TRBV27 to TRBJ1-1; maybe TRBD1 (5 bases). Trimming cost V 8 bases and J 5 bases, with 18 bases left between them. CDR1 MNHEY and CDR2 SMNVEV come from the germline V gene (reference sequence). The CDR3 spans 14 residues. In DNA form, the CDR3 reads TGTGCCAGCGGCCTGCAGGGAGGGTGGACTGAAGCTTTCTTT. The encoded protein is CASGLQGGWTEAFF.

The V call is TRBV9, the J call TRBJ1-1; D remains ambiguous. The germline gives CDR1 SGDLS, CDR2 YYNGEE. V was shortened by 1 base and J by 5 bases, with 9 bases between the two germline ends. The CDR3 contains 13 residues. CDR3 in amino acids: CASSVIAGTEAFF. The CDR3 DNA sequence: TGTGCCAGCAGCGTAATCGCCGGGACTGAAGCTTTCTTT.